This record concerns one TCR beta chain sequence. The data stem from a study of OX40 agonist ivuxolimab in advanced cancers. In germline, CDR1 is SGHRS, CDR2 YFSETQ. The ends lost 5 bases at V and 2 bases at J; junction bases unmatched: 5. CDR3 length: 15 amino acids. Some clones are missing from TCRdb's copy, which holds only in-frame ones; the method was immunoSEQ multiplex PCR. The data hold about 60,000 clones, with around 83% observed a single time. Here the sequenced sample was CD4+ or CD8+ T cells sorted from blood, taken in a trial of the OX40 agonist ivuxolimab. The clonotype comes from an adult with an advanced solid tumor such as melanoma, head and neck, liver or kidney cancer. J is TRBJ2-1 and V is TRBV5-1; 9 bases fit TRBD1. Here the CDR3 DNA reads TGCGCCAGCAGGACTGACAGGGGGGCCTACAATGAGCAGTTCTTC. Its translation: CASRTDRGAYNEQFF.